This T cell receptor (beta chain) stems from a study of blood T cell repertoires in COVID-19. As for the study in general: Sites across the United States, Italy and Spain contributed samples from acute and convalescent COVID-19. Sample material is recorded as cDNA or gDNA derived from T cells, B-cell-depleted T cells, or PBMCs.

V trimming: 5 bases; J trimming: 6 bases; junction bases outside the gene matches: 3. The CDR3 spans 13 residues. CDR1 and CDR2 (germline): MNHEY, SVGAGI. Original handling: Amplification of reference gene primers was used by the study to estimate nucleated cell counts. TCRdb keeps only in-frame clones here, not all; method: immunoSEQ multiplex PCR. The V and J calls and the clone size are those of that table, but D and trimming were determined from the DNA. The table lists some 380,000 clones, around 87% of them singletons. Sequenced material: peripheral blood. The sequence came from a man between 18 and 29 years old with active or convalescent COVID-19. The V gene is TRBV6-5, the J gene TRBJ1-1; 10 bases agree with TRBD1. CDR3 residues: CASSRQGASEAFF. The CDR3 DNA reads TGTGCCAGCAGTCGACAGGGGGCCTCTGAAGCTTTCTTT.